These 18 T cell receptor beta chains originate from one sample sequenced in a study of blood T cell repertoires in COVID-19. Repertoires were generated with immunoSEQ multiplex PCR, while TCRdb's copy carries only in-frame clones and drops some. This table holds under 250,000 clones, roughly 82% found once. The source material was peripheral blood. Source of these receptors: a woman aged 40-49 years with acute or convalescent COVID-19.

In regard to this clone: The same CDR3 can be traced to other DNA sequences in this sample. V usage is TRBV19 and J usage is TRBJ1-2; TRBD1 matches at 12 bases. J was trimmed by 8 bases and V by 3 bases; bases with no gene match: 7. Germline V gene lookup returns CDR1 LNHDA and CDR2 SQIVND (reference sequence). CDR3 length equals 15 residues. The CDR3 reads CASSIGGQGARGYTF. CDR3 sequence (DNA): TGTGCCAGTAGTATCGGGGGACAGGGGGCACGAGGCTACACCTTC.

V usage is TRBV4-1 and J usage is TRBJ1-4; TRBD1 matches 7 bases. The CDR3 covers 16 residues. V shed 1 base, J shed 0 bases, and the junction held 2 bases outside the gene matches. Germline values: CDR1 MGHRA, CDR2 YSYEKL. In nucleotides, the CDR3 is TGCGCCAGCAGCCAAGGAGACAGGGCAACTAATGAAAAACTGTTTTTT. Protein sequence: CASSQGDRATNEKLFF.

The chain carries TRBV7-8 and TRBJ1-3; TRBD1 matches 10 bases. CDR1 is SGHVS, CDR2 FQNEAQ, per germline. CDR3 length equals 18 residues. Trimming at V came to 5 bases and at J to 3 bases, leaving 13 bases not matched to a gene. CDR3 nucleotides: TGTGCCAGCAGCCCAACTCCCGGGACAGGGGTTAGTGGAAACACCATATATTTT. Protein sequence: CASSPTPGTGVSGNTIYF.

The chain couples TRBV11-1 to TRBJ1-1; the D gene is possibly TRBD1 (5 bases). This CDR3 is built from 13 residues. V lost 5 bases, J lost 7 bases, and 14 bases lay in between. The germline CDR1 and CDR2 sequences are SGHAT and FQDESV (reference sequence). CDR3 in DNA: TGTGCCAGCAGCCCCCGGGACTCTAATGAAGCTTTCTTT. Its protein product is CASSPRDSNEAFF.

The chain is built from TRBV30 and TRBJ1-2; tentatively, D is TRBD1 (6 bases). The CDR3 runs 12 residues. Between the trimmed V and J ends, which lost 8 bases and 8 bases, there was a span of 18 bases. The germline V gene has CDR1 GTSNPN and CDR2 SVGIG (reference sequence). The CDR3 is CAGWVGQRGYTF. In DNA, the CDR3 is TGTGCCGGATGGGTGGGACAACGGGGCTACACCTTC.

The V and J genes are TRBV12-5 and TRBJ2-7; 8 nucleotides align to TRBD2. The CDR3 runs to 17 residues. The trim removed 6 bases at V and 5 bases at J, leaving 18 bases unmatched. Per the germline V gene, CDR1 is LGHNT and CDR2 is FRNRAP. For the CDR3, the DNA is TGTGCTAGTGGCCCGACCCCTCCCGGGAGGGCCACCCACGAGCAGTACTTC. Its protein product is CASGPTPPGRATHEQYF.

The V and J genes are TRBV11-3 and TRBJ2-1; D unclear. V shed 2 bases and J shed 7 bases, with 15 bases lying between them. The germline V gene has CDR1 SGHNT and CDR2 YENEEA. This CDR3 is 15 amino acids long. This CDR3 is CASSLSSALLNEQFF. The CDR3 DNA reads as TGTGCCAGCAGCTTATCGAGCGCCCTGCTGAATGAGCAGTTCTTC.

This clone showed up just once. DNA of the CDR3: TGTGCCAGCAGTAGGAAGATCCGGGACAGGGGCACAGATACGCAGTATTTT. Its translation is CASSRKIRDRGTDTQYF. The chain couples TRBV27 to TRBJ2-3; 9 bases fit TRBD1. This CDR3 is built from 17 residues. CDR1 is MNHEY, CDR2 SMNVEV, per germline (reference sequence). Trimming at V came to 5 bases and at J to 1 base, leaving 10 bases not matched to a gene.

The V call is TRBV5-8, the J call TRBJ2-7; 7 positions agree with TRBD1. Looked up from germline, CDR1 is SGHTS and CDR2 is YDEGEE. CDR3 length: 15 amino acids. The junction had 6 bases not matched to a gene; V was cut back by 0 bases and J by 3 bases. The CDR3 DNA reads TGTGCCAGCAGCTTGGTAGACAGGGTTTACTACGAGCAGTACTTC. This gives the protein CASSLVDRVYYEQYF. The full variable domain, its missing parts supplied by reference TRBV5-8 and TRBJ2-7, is EAGVTQSPTHLIKTRGQQATLRCSPISGHTSVYWYQQALGLGLQFLLWYDEGEERNRGNFPPRFSGRQFPNYSSELNVNALELEDSALYLCASSLVDRVYYEQYFGPGTRLTVT.

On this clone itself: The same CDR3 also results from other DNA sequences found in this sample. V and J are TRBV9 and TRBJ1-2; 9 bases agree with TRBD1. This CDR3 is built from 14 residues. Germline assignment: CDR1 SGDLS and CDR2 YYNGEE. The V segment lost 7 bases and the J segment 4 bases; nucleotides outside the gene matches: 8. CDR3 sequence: CASSPGQGGYGYTF. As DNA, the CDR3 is TGTGCCAGCTCACCGGGACAGGGAGGCTATGGCTACACCTTC.

CDR3 DNA: TGTGCCAGTAGTCCCGCGGGACTTGCTTTTGAGCAGTACTTC. Amino acids: CASSPAGLAFEQYF. This chain joins TRBV19 and TRBJ2-7, with a possible D match to TRBD2 (6 bases). Per the germline V gene, CDR1 is LNHDA and CDR2 is SQIVND (reference sequence). The V end lost 5 bases, the J end lost 7 bases, and 18 bases lay between the germline ends. The CDR3 is made up of 14 amino acids.

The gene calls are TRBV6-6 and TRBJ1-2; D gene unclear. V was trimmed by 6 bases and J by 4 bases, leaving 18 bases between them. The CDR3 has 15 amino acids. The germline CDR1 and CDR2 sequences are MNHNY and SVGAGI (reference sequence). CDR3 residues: CASSLSTFRGYGYTF. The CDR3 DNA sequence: TGTGCCAGCAGCCTATCCACTTTTCGCGGCTATGGCTACACCTTC.

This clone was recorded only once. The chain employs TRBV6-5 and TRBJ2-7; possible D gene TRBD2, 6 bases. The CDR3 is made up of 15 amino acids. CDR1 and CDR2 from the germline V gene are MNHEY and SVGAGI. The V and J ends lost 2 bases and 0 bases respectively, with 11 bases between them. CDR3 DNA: TGTGCCAGCAGTTACCGACTAGGGCTCTCCTACGAGCAGTACTTC. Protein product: CASSYRLGLSYEQYF.

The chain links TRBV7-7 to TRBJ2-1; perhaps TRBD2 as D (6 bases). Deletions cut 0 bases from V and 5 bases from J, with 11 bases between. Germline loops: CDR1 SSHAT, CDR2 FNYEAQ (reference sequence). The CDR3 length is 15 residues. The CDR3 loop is CASSLAWSGDNEQFF. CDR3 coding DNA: TGTGCCAGCAGCTTAGCATGGTCGGGGGACAATGAGCAGTTCTTC.

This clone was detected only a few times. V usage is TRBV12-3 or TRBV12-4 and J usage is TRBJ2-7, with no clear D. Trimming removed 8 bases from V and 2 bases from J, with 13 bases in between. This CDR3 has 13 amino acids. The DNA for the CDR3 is TGTGCCAGCGCTTACGGTTACCCCTACGAGCAGTACTTC. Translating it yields CASAYGYPYEQYF.

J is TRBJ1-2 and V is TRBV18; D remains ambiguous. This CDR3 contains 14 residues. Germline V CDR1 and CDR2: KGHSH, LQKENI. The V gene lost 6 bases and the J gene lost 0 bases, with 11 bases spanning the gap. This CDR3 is CASSAMSANYGYTF. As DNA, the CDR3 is TGTGCCAGCTCTGCGATGTCCGCTAACTATGGCTACACCTTC.

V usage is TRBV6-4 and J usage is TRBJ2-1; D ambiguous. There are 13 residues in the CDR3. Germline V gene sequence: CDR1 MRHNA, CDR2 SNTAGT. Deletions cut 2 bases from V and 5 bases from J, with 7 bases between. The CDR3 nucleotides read TGTGCCAGCAGTGACGAACTCGACAATGAGCAGTTCTTC. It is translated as CASSDELDNEQFF.

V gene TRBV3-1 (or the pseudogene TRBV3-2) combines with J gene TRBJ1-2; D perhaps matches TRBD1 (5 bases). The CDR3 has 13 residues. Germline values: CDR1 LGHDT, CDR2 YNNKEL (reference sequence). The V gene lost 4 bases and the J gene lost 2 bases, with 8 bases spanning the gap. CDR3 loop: CASSLRDNYGYTF. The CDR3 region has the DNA TGTGCCAGCAGCCTGCGGGACAACTATGGCTACACCTTC.